The T cell receptor (beta chain) under discussion was sequenced for a study of cytomegalovirus exposure and HLA in healthy donors. Study outcomes and limitations: In vitro work confirmed that a few CMV-associated chains recognize CMV antigens.

Germline values: CDR1 SGDLS, CDR2 YYNGEE. The CDR3 loop spans 16 amino acids. V gave up 0 bases and J gave up 5 bases, with 15 bases separating them. PCR was performed using 60 Vbeta and 13 Jbeta primers. Libraries were prepared by immunoSEQ multiplex PCR; TCRdb keeps only in-frame clonotypes and omits some of them. Of 100,000 to 150,000 clones in the sample, around 86% were seen once. Details on this clone: The antigen remains undetermined.

This chain links TRBV9 with TRBJ2-1; maybe TRBD2 (7 bases). This TCR was recovered from a man aged 25-45 years in good health and CMV-seronegative. The specimen sequenced was PBMCs. In nucleotides, the CDR3 is TGTGCCAGCAGCGTAGAAGTGGGGGGGACAAACAATGAGCAGTTCTTC. It translates to CASSVEVGGTNNEQFF.